A single sample is the source of the 15 T cell receptor beta chains below, sequenced in a study of blood T cell repertoires in COVID-19. TCRdb's copy holds only in-frame clones and misses some; the assay was immunoSEQ multiplex PCR. The sample lists tens of thousands of clones; 86% were seen once. Material for sequencing was peripheral blood. The receptors shown here come from a man aged 45 to 65 with active COVID-19.

The chain carries TRBV9 and TRBJ2-3; D gene ambiguous. Germline loops: CDR1 SGDLS, CDR2 YYNGEE. V lost 4 bases, J lost 0 bases, and 15 bases lay in between. This CDR3 has 16 amino acids. The CDR3 sequence is CASSRRVSTSTDTQYF. CDR3 nucleotide sequence: TGTGCCAGCAGCCGACGGGTTTCTACTAGCACAGATACGCAGTATTTT.

The chain couples TRBV4-1 to TRBJ2-1; D perhaps matches TRBD2 (7 bases). V dropped 0 bases and J dropped 6 bases, with 15 bases sitting between them. CDR3 length equals 16 residues. Germline CDR1 and CDR2: MGHRA and YSYEKL. The CDR3: CASSQEFGEGGNEQFF. CDR3 coding DNA: TGCGCCAGCAGCCAAGAATTCGGGGAGGGGGGCAATGAGCAGTTCTTC.

The rearrangement joins TRBV11-1 to TRBJ2-7; tentatively, D is TRBD2 (5 bases). Trimming pared 7 bases from V and 3 bases from J, leaving 13 bases between. Germline CDR1 is SGHAT and CDR2 is FQDESV (reference sequence). There are 13 residues in the CDR3. The CDR3 here is CASTQDYRYEQYF. In nucleotides, the CDR3 is TGTGCCAGCACCCAAGACTATCGCTACGAGCAGTACTTC.

The J gene is TRBJ2-5, the V gene TRBV6-5; D possibly corresponds to TRBD2 (6 bases). The CDR3 contains 13 residues. V was trimmed by 10 bases and J by 1 base, leaving 13 bases between them. CDR1 MNHEY and CDR2 SVGAGI come from the germline V gene. This CDR3 reads CATARGIQETQYF. The CDR3 nucleotides read TGTGCCACCGCCCGGGGGATCCAAGAGACCCAGTACTTC.

The rearrangement uses TRBV6-1 and TRBJ1-1; D unclear. Trimming pared 2 bases from V and 4 bases from J, leaving 8 bases between. The CDR3 length is 13 residues. The germline V gene has CDR1 MNHNS and CDR2 SASEGT. In nucleotides, the CDR3 is TGTGCCAGCAGTGAATGGCGGGGCACTGAAGCTTTCTTT. This sequence encodes CASSEWRGTEAFF.

This clone was recorded once. V and J are TRBV4-1 and TRBJ2-7; D possibly corresponds to TRBD2 (7 bases). CDR3 length: 15 residues. CDR1 MGHRA and CDR2 YSYEKL come from the germline V gene. Trimming removed 0 bases at V and 6 bases at J, with 15 bases between. CDR3 nucleotide sequence: TGCGCCAGCAGCCAAGATCGGGGGGCGCAGGGCGAGCAGTACTTC. Its translation: CASSQDRGAQGEQYF.

The gene calls are TRBV7-2 and TRBJ2-3; 7 positions match TRBD2. Looked up from germline, CDR1 is SGHTA and CDR2 is FQGNSA. V lost 0 bases, J lost 5 bases, and 2 bases stayed unmatched. The CDR3 extends over 14 amino acids. CDR3 nucleotide sequence: TGTGCCAGCAGCTTAGCGGGAGGGATAGATACGCAGTATTTT. The encoded protein is CASSLAGGIDTQYF.

The V call is TRBV24-1, the J call TRBJ2-1; no clear D. Germline V lookup: CDR1 KGHDR, CDR2 SFDVKD. Trimming removed 2 bases at V and 4 bases at J, with 5 bases between. This CDR3 region has 13 residues. The CDR3 sequence: CATSDSRYNEQFF. As DNA, the CDR3 is TGTGCCACCAGTGATTCCAGGTACAATGAGCAGTTCTTC.

The chain uses TRBV5-4 and TRBJ2-3, with 13 bases that match TRBD2. This CDR3 has 16 amino acids. Germline V gives CDR1 SGHNT, CDR2 YYREEE (reference sequence). V shed 3 bases, J shed 0 bases, and the junction held 1 base outside the gene matches. The DNA for the CDR3 is TGTGCCAGCAGCTGGGGACTAGCGGGGAGCACAGATACGCAGTATTTT. Amino acid sequence: CASSWGLAGSTDTQYF.

The chain employs TRBV29-1 and TRBJ2-1; D gene uncertain. Trimming left V 6 bases short and J 4 bases short, with 10 bases between. In germline, CDR1 is SQVTM, CDR2 ANQGSEA. This CDR3 is 12 amino acids long. DNA of the CDR3: TGCAGCGTGGCTGACTTTTACAATGAGCAGTTCTTC. Protein product: CSVADFYNEQFF.

The chain links TRBV28 to TRBJ2-7; D might be TRBD2 (7 bases). Trimming removed 2 bases from V and 7 bases from J, with 15 bases in between. The CDR3 has 14 residues. CDR1 and CDR2 from the germline V gene are MDHEN and SYDVKM. The CDR3 sequence is CASSLRGRAKEQYF. The CDR3 DNA follows: TGTGCCAGCAGTTTAAGGGGGAGGGCCAAGGAGCAGTACTTC.

The chain joins TRBV7-6 to TRBJ2-7; D not resolved. This CDR3 has 15 residues. The germline CDR1 and CDR2 sequences are SGHVS and FNYEAQ. Trimming removed 5 bases at V and 0 bases at J, with 14 bases between. The CDR3 protein is CASSPEPASSYEQYF. The CDR3 DNA is TGTGCCAGCAGCCCGGAGCCCGCGAGCTCCTACGAGCAGTACTTC.

This chain joins TRBV5-4 and TRBJ2-3; 9 nucleotides agree with TRBD2. V was clipped by 5 bases and J by 0 bases; unmatched bases: 13. The CDR3 is 18 residues long. CDR1 is SGHNT and CDR2 is YYREEE in the germline V gene (reference sequence). The CDR3 protein is CASRGLAGSHLSTDTQYF. DNA of the CDR3: TGTGCCAGCAGGGGGCTAGCGGGATCACACCTTAGCACAGATACGCAGTATTTT. Full variable domain (rest looked up from reference TRBV5-4 and TRBJ2-3): ETGVTQSPTHLIKTRGQQVTLRCSSQSGHNTVSWYQQALGQGPQFIFQYYREEENGRGNFPPRFSGLQFPNYSSELNVNALELDDSALYLCASRGLAGSHLSTDTQYFGPGTRLTVL.

The V gene is TRBV9, the J gene TRBJ2-7; TRBD1 aligns across 8 bases. The CDR3 runs to 15 residues. The ends lost 3 bases at V and 0 bases at J; junction bases unmatched: 5. Looked up from germline, CDR1 is SGDLS and CDR2 is YYNGEE. CDR3 protein: CASSDGTGYSYEQYF. The CDR3 DNA follows: TGTGCCAGCAGCGACGGGACAGGATACTCCTACGAGCAGTACTTC.

The genes are TRBV6-5 and TRBJ1-2; D ambiguous. V was cut by 6 bases and J by 3 bases, with 14 bases left in between. The CDR3 spans 14 residues. Germline CDR1 and CDR2: MNHEY and SVGAGI. CDR3 nucleotides: TGTGCCAGCAGATTAACAGCTACCGACTATGGCTACACCTTC. Its translation is CASRLTATDYGYTF.